The present T cell receptor (beta chain) was sequenced within a study of T cells in women clearing cervical HPV infection. Points from the study as a whole: TRBV6-7 relative abundance averaged about 0.11% in cases and under 0.2% in controls.

Libraries were prepared by immunoSEQ multiplex PCR; TCRdb keeps only in-frame clonotypes and omits some of them. This sample's table reports more than 45,000 clones. Cervical HPV DNA detected by MY09/MY11 PCR, typed by dot-blot. Trimming cost V 0 bases and J 0 bases, with 7 bases left between them. This CDR3 has 14 amino acids. CDR1 is SGHNT, CDR2 YYREEE, per germline (reference sequence). Worth noting for this clone: What it binds is unknown. The sequence runs out 3 residues before the end of the CDR3; the remainder is reconstructed from the germline J gene.

What was sequenced was blood buffy coat. The sequence was obtained from a woman between 18 and 69 years old with a cervical HPV16 infection that either progressed to CIN3+ or cleared (not recorded which). The chain has TRBV5-4 and TRBJ2-7; unclear D gene. The CDR3 protein is CASSLEGISYEQYF. The CDR3 bases that were read are TGTGCCAGCAGCTTGGAGGGCATCTCCTACGAG.